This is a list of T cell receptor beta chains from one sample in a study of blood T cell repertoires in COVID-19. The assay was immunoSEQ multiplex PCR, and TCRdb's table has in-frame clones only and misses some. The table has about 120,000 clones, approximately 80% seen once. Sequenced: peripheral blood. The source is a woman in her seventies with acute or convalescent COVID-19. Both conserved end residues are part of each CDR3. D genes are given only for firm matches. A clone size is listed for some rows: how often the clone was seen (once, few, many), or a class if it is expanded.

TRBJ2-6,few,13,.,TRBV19,CASTNQGTNVLTF,TGTGCGAGTACTAATCAGGGTACCAACGTCCTGACTTTC
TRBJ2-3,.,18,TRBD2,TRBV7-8,CASSLGLAGAPFPDTQYF,TGTGCCAGCAGCCTCGGACTAGCGGGAGCTCCGTTCCCAGATACGCAGTATTTT
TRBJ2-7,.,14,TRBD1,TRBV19,CASSEGQGEYEQYF,TGTGCCAGTAGTGAAGGACAGGGAGAGTACGAGCAGTACTTC
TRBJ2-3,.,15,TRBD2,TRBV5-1,CASSFGGGAPDTQYF,TGCGCCAGCAGCTTCGGCGGGGGGGCCCCAGATACGCAGTATTTT
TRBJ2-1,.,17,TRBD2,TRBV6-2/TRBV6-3,CASSYDPSGGSYNEQFF,TGTGCCAGCAGTTACGATCCTAGCGGGGGGTCATACAATGAGCAGTTCTTC
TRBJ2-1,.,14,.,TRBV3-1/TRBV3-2,CASSHIPSGNEQFF,TGTGCCAGCAGCCATATCCCCTCGGGGAATGAGCAGTTCTTC
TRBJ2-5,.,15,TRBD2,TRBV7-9,CASSLELLAGETQYF,TGTGCCAGCAGCTTAGAGTTACTAGCGGGGGAGACCCAGTACTTC
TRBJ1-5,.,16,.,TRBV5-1,CASSFRTKPSNQPQHF,TGCGCCAGCAGCTTTCGGACAAAACCTAGCAATCAGCCCCAGCATTTT
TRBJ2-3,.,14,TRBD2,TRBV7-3,CASSPRTSGSTQYF,TGTGCCAGCAGCCCACGGACTAGCGGGAGTACGCAGTATTTT
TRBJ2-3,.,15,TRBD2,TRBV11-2,CASSPRGLATDTQYF,TGTGCCAGCAGCCCCCGGGGACTAGCGACAGATACGCAGTATTTT
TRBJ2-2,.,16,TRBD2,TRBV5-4,CASSFAGGRNTGELFF,TGTGCCAGCAGCTTTGCGGGAGGGAGAAACACCGGGGAGCTGTTTTTT
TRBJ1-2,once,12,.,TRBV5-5,CASSFEYYGYTF,TGTGCCAGCAGCTTTGAGTACTATGGCTACACCTTC
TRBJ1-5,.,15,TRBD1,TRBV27,CASSQWTGVNQPQHF,TGTGCCAGCAGCCAGTGGACAGGGGTTAATCAGCCCCAGCATTTT
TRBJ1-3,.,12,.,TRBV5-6,CASRGNGNTIYF,TGTGCCTCCCGGGGGAATGGAAACACCATATATTTT
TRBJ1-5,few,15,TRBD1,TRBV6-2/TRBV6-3,CASNPSRGVGQPQHF,TGTGCCAGCAACCCTTCCAGGGGGGTAGGTCAGCCCCAGCATTTT
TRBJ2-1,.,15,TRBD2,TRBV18,CASSPLAGVHSGQFF,TGTGCCAGCTCACCACTAGCGGGAGTCCACTCCGGGCAGTTCTTC
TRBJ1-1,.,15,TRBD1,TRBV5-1,CASSLWGQSFAEAFF,TGCGCCAGCAGCTTGTGGGGACAGAGCTTCGCTGAAGCTTTCTTT
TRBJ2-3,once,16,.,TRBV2,CASRGPGTPYTDTQYF,TGTGCCAGCAGAGGCCCAGGGACACCCTACACAGATACGCAGTATTTT
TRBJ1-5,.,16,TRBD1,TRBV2,CASSQGGLWGNQPQHF,TGTGCCAGCTCACAGGGGGGCTTATGGGGCAATCAGCCCCAGCATTTT
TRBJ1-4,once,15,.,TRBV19,CASTSLVGGGEKLFF,TGTGCCAGTACATCCCTTGTGGGCGGGGGAGAAAAACTGTTTTTT
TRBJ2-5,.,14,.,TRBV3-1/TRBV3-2,CASSTSRQQETQYF,TGTGCCAGCAGCACGTCGCGGCAACAAGAGACCCAGTACTTC
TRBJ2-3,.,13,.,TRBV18,CASSNPSTDTQYF,TGTGCCAGCTCAAATCCTAGCACAGATACGCAGTATTTT
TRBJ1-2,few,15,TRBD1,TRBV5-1,CASSALQGADYGYTF,TGCGCCAGCAGCGCTTTACAGGGGGCGGACTATGGCTACACCTTC
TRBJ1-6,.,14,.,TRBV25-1,CASSEQGYNLPLHF,TGTGCCAGCAGTGAGCAGGGTTATAATTTACCCCTCCACTTT
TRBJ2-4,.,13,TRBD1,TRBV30,CAWTTGGWDIQYF,TGTGCCTGGACCACAGGGGGGTGGGACATTCAGTACTTC
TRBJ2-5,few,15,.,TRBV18,CASSPPVEGGETQYF,TGTGCCAGCTCACCACCGGTGGAGGGCGGGGAGACCCAGTACTTC
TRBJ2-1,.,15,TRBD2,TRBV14,CASSQVTSGRVEQFF,TGTGCCAGTAGCCAAGTGACTAGCGGGAGGGTTGAGCAGTTCTTC
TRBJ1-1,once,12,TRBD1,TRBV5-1,CASSKGQNEAFF,TGCGCCAGCAGCAAGGGACAGAATGAAGCTTTCTTT
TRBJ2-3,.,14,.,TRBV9,CASSEQGGTDTQYF,TGTGCCAGCAGCGAACAGGGAGGCACAGATACGCAGTATTTT
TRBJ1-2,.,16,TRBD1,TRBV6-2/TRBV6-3,CASSPHSGQGRDGYTF,TGTGCCAGCAGTCCGCACTCTGGACAGGGGAGAGATGGCTACACCTTC
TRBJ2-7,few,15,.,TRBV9,CASSVDIARHYEQYF,TGTGCCAGCAGCGTAGATATAGCGCGCCACTACGAGCAGTACTTC
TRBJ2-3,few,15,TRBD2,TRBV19,CASTPGLEGTDTQYF,TGTGCCAGTACCCCGGGACTAGAGGGCACAGATACGCAGTATTTT
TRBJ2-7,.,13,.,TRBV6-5,CASRGLGSYEQYF,TGTGCCAGCAGAGGACTGGGCTCCTACGAGCAGTACTTC
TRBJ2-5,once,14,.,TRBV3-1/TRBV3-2,CASSQATSSQTQYF,TGTGCCAGCAGCCAGGCGACTAGTTCCCAGACCCAGTACTTC
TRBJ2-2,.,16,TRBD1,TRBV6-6,CAEAQADQGAGGELFF,TGCGCAGAGGCCCAGGCAGATCAGGGGGCCGGCGGGGAGCTGTTTTTT
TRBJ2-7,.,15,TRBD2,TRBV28,CASSLPGGGPNEQYF,TGTGCCAGCAGTTTGCCCGGGGGAGGGCCAAACGAGCAGTACTTC
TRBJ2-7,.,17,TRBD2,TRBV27,CASSFTISGSSAYEQYF,TGTGCCAGCAGTTTTACGATTAGCGGGAGTTCGGCCTACGAGCAGTACTTC
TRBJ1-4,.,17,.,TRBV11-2,CASRPREGMETNEKLFF,TGTGCCAGCAGACCCCGGGAAGGGATGGAAACTAATGAAAAACTGTTTTTT
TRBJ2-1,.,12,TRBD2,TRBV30,CAGQTSGVEQFF,TGTGCCGGGCAGACTAGCGGGGTTGAGCAGTTCTTC
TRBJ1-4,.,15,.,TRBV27,CASSPTRQRNEKLFF,TGTGCCAGCAGTCCGACGCGACAGAGAAATGAAAAACTGTTTTTT
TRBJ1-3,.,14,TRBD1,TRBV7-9,CASSLDRGRNTIYF,TGTGCCAGCAGCTTAGACAGGGGGCGAAACACCATATATTTT
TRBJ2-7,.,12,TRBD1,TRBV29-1,CSVGTGGYEQYF,TGCAGCGTAGGCACAGGGGGCTACGAGCAGTACTTC
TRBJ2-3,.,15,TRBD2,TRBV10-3,CAISATSGRTDTQYF,TGTGCCATCAGTGCGACTAGCGGGAGAACAGATACGCAGTATTTT
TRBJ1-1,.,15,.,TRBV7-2,CASSLGQVRDTEAFF,TGTGCCAGCAGCTTAGGGCAGGTTCGTGACACTGAAGCTTTCTTT
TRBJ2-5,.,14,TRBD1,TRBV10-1,CASSESGGAIAQYF,TGCGCCAGCAGTGAATCAGGGGGCGCGATAGCCCAGTACTTC